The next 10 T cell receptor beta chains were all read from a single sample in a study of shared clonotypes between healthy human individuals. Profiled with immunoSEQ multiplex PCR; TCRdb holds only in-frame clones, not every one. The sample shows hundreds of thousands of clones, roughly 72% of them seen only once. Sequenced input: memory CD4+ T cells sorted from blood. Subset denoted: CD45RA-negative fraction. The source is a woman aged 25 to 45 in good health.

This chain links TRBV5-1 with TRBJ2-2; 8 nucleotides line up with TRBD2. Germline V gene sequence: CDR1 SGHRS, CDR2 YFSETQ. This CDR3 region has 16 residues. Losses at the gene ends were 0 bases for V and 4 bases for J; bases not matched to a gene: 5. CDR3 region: CASSLGNSGGTGELFF. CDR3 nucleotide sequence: TGCGCCAGCAGCTTGGGGAACAGCGGGGGCACCGGGGAGCTGTTTTTT.

Here the CDR3 reads CASSRQGAGEKLFF. DNA for the CDR3: TGTGCCAGCAGCAGACAGGGGGCTGGTGAAAAACTGTTTTTT. This sequence joins TRBV5-6 and TRBJ1-4; 10 positions match TRBD1. Per germline, CDR1 SGHDT and CDR2 YYEEEE. V lost 4 bases, J lost 7 bases, and 4 bases stayed unmatched. This CDR3 has 14 amino acids. Full variable domain (rest looked up from reference TRBV5-6 and TRBJ1-4): DAGVTQSPTHLIKTRGQQVTLRCSPKSGHDTVSWYQQALGQGPQFIFQYYEEEERQRGNFPDRFSGHQFPNYSSELNVNALLLGDSALYLCASSRQGAGEKLFFGSGTQLSVL.

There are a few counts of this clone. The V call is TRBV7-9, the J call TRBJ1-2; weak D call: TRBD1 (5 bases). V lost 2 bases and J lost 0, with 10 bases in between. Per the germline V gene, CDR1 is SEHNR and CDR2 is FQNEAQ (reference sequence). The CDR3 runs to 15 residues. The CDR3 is CASSLQGASNYGYTF. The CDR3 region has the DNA TGTGCCAGCAGCTTACAGGGAGCGTCTAACTATGGCTACACCTTC.

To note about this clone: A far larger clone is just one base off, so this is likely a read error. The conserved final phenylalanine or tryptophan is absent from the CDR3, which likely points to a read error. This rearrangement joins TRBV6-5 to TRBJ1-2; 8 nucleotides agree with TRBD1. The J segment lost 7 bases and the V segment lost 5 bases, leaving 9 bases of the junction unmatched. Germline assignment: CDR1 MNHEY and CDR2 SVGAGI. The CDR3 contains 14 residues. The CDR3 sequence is CASSEGWQGAGYTS. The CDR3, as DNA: TGTGCCAGCAGTGAAGGATGGCAGGGGGCTGGCTACACCTCC.

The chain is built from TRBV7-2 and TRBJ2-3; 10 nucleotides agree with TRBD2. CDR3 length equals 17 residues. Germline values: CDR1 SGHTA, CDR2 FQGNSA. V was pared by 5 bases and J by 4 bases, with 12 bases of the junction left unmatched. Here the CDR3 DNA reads TGTGCCAGCAGCCCTTCTAGCGGGAGAGCGGGCGCAGATACGCAGTATTTT. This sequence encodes CASSPSSGRAGADTQYF.

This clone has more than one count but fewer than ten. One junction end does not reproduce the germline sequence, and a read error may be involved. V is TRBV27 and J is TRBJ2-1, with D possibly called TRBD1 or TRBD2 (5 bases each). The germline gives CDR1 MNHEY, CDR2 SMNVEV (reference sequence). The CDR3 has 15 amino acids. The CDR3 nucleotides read TGTGCCAGCACTTTAATTTCCGGGGCGCAAGGTGAGCAGTTCTTC. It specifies CASTLISGAQGEQFF.

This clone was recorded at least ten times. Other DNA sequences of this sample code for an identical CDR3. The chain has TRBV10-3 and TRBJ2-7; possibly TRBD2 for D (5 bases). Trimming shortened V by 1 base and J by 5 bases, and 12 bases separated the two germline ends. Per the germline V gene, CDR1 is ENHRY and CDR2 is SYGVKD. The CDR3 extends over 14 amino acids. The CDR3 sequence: CAISEFAQRDEQYF. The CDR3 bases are TGTGCCATCAGTGAGTTCGCCCAGAGGGACGAGCAGTACTTC.

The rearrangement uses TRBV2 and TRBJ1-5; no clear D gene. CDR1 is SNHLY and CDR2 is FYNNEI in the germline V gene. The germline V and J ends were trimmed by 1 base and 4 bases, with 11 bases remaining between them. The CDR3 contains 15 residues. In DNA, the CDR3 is TGTGCCAGCAGTGAAGAAGGTCGGATTAATCAGCCCCAGCATTTT. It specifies CASSEEGRINQPQHF.

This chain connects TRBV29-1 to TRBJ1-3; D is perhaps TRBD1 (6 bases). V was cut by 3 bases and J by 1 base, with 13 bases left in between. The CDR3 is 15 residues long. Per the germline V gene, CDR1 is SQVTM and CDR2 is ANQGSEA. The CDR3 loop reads CSVEGIQGSGNTIYF. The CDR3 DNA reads TGCAGCGTTGAGGGGATACAGGGATCTGGAAACACCATATATTTT.

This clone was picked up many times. The CDR3 coding sequence is TGTGCCAGCAGTGAATACTACGAGCAGTACTTC. Its protein product is CASSEYYEQYF. V is TRBV25-1 and J is TRBJ2-7; no firm D call. Germline V gene data show CDR1 as MGHDK and CDR2 as SYGVNS. V was shortened by 0 bases and J by 3 bases, with 0 bases between the two germline ends. This CDR3 comprises 11 residues.